The 9 T cell receptor beta chains below were found in one sample sequenced in a study of OX40 agonist ivuxolimab in advanced cancers. Repertoires were generated with immunoSEQ multiplex PCR, while TCRdb's copy carries only in-frame clones and drops some. This sample has 99,000 or so clones; about 91% occur once, and the top ten carry around 0.3%. This material consisted of CD4+ or CD8+ T cells sorted from blood, taken in a trial of the OX40 agonist ivuxolimab. These receptors were collected from an adult with an advanced solid tumor such as melanoma, head and neck, liver or kidney cancer.

The rearrangement links TRBV19 to TRBJ2-1; 8 bases fit TRBD2. Germline assignment: CDR1 LNHDA and CDR2 SQIVND (reference sequence). The V gene end was trimmed by 4 bases and the J gene end by 0 bases; junction bases not matched to a gene: 2. The CDR3 has 15 residues. CDR3 amino acids: CASSRLASSYNEQFF. The CDR3 region has the DNA TGTGCCAGTAGTAGACTAGCGTCCTCCTACAATGAGCAGTTCTTC.

The chain joins TRBV19 to TRBJ1-2; TRBD1 might be the D (6 bases). Germline V CDR1 and CDR2: LNHDA, SQIVND (reference sequence). V lost 6 bases and J lost 7, with 15 bases in between. The CDR3 runs to 13 residues. The CDR3 DNA reads TGTGCCAGTAGGCGGCAGGGGCCCCGTGGCTACACCTTC. Its translation: CASRRQGPRGYTF. The full variable domain, completed using reference TRBV19 and TRBJ1-2, is DGGITQSPKYLFRKEGQNVTLSCEQNLNHDAMYWYRQDPGQGLRLIYYSQIVNDFQKGDIAEGYSVSREKKESFPLTVTSAQKNPTAFYLCASRRQGPRGYTFGSGTRLTVV.

The J gene is TRBJ2-3, the V gene TRBV4-1; 8 nucleotides align to TRBD1. V lost 2 bases, J lost 4 bases, and 8 bases stayed unmatched. This CDR3 spans 16 amino acids. CDR1 is MGHRA, CDR2 YSYEKL, per germline. DNA of the CDR3: TGCGCCAGCAGCCAAAGGTCCAGGGGGCGCGCAGATACGCAGTATTTT. Its translation: CASSQRSRGRADTQYF.

The chain couples TRBV7-6 to TRBJ2-2; 8 bases align to TRBD2. In germline, CDR1 is SGHVS, CDR2 FNYEAQ. With 0 bases clipped from V and 5 bases from J, the junction kept 5 bases outside the gene matches. This CDR3 region has 16 residues. CDR3 amino acids: CASSLATSGITGELFF. DNA for the CDR3: TGTGCCAGCAGCTTAGCTACTAGCGGTATAACCGGGGAGCTGTTTTTT. Drawing the rest from reference TRBV7-6 and TRBJ2-2, the complete variable domain is GAGVSQSPRYKVTKRGQDVALRCDPISGHVSLYWYRQALGQGPEFLTYFNYEAQQDKSGLPNDRFSAERPEGSISTLTIQRTEQRDSAMYRCASSLATSGITGELFFGEGSRLTVL.

This chain links TRBV18 with TRBJ2-5, with D uncertain. The germline CDR1 and CDR2 sequences are KGHSH and LQKENI. This CDR3 comprises 13 residues. The V gene lost 0 bases and the J gene lost 4 bases, with 6 bases spanning the gap. CDR3 coding DNA: TGTGCCAGCTCACCACCGACGGGAGAGACCCAGTACTTC. Its protein is CASSPPTGETQYF.

The chain recombines TRBV14 with TRBJ2-3, with 9 bases lining up with TRBD2. The CDR3 contains 14 residues. The V and J ends lost 7 bases and 5 bases, in that order; junction bases with no gene match: 7. Germline V lookup: CDR1 SGHDN, CDR2 FVKESK. This chain's CDR3 is CASTAGGWEDTQYF. CDR3 bases: TGTGCCAGCACTGCGGGAGGGTGGGAAGATACGCAGTATTTT.

The chain links TRBV6-4 to TRBJ2-1; 9 nucleotides match TRBD1. The CDR3 contains 14 residues. After removal of 6 bases from V and 6 bases from J, the junction contained 6 bases not matched to a gene. Per the germline V gene, CDR1 is MRHNA and CDR2 is SNTAGT. CDR3 in DNA: TGTGCCAGCAGGCGGGACAGGGTCTCCAATGAGCAGTTCTTC. Translating gives CASRRDRVSNEQFF.

J is TRBJ2-5 and V is TRBV6-6; the D is unclear. The CDR3 totals 13 residues. V was trimmed by 4 bases and J by 0 bases, leaving 6 bases between them. CDR1 and CDR2 from the germline V gene are MNHNY and SVGAGI (reference sequence). The CDR3 DNA sequence: TGTGCCAGCAGTTGGAACAACCAAGAGACCCAGTACTTC. It specifies CASSWNNQETQYF.

This chain uses TRBV28 with TRBJ1-5, with D maybe TRBD1 (5 bases). Germline V gene data show CDR1 as MDHEN and CDR2 as SYDVKM. The CDR3 has 16 residues. Trimming pared 2 bases from V and 0 bases from J, leaving 11 bases between. This CDR3 is CASSLIAGFSNQPQHF. CDR3 nucleotide sequence: TGTGCCAGCAGTTTAATCGCAGGGTTTAGCAATCAGCCCCAGCATTTT.